This entry lists 17 T cell receptor beta chains sequenced from one sample in a study of shared clonotypes between healthy human individuals. Sequencing used immunoSEQ multiplex PCR; TCRdb keeps in-frame clones, though not all of them. The data contain around 2,000,000 clones, approximately 95% of them singletons. Positively selected for CCR7, the CD45RO-negative cells used as naive CD8 cells excluded terminally differentiated effector memory CD45RA+ cells. Source material: naive CD8+ T cells sorted from blood. The source is a man in his late teens or twenties in good health.

Notes on this clone: Other DNA sequences in the same sample also yield this CDR3. V gene TRBV5-4 combines with J gene TRBJ2-2; D is ambiguous. V lost 4 bases and J 3 bases, leaving 4 bases between the germline ends. Germline CDR1 reads SGHNT; CDR2 reads YYREEE (reference sequence). The CDR3 is 12 amino acids. The DNA for the CDR3 is TGTGCCAGCAGCCGGGACACCGGGGAGCTGTTTTTT. Its translation: CASSRDTGELFF.

The chain uses TRBV13 and TRBJ2-3; the D gene is possibly TRBD2 (7 bases). Germline V lookup: CDR1 PRHDT, CDR2 FYEKMQ (reference sequence). Trimming shortened V by 0 bases and J by 6 bases, and 10 bases separated the two germline ends. The CDR3 length is 14 residues. CDR3 residues: CASSLGGGADTQYF. CDR3 coding DNA: TGTGCCAGCAGCTTAGGTGGGGGGGCTGATACGCAGTATTTT.

The rearrangement uses TRBV6-6 and TRBJ2-2, with 7 nucleotides matching TRBD1. CDR1 and CDR2 from the germline V gene are MNHNY and SVGAGI (reference sequence). The CDR3 consists of 16 residues. Trimming at V came to 2 bases and at J to 5 bases, leaving 8 bases not matched to a gene. This chain's CDR3 is CASSYGDRVLTGELFF. In DNA form, the CDR3 reads TGTGCCAGCAGTTACGGCGACAGGGTATTAACCGGGGAGCTGTTTTTT.

The J gene is TRBJ2-2, the V gene TRBV7-9; D possibly corresponds to TRBD1 (6 bases). CDR1 and CDR2 (germline): SEHNR, FQNEAQ (reference sequence). Trimming took off 0 bases at V and 7 bases at J, with 9 bases between the two ends. The CDR3 has 14 residues. CDR3 bases: TGTGCCAGCAGCTTAGCGACAGGCTTCGGGGAGCTGTTTTTT. It is translated as CASSLATGFGELFF.

This chain joins TRBV28 and TRBJ1-1, with D possibly being TRBD1 (6 bases). CDR1 is MDHEN, CDR2 SYDVKM, per germline. There are 15 residues in the CDR3. Trimming left V 3 bases short and J 4 bases short, with 15 bases between. The CDR3 DNA reads TGTGCCAGCAGTTTTACAACAGGGTTAGGCACTGAAGCTTTCTTT. It yields the protein CASSFTTGLGTEAFF.

The gene calls are TRBV5-1 and TRBJ2-2; no clear D. CDR1 SGHRS and CDR2 YFSETQ come from the germline V gene. V gave up 1 base and J gave up 7 bases, with 5 bases separating them. The CDR3 extends over 12 amino acids. In nucleotides, the CDR3 is TGCGCCAGCAGCTTGTATGGCGGGGAGCTGTTTTTT. Protein product: CASSLYGGELFF.

A single count supports this clone. The genes are TRBV10-1 and TRBJ1-2; TRBD1 is a possible D gene (5 bases). Trimming took off 9 bases at V and 2 bases at J, with 16 bases between the two ends. This CDR3 contains 14 residues. Germline V gives CDR1 WNHNN, CDR2 SYGVQD (reference sequence). DNA for the CDR3: TGCGCCAGTAAGGAGGGGCGCAGAAACTATGGCTACACCTTC. Its protein is CASKEGRRNYGYTF.

CDR3 sequence: CASSLAPYYEQYF. DNA for the CDR3: TGTGCCAGCAGCTTAGCACCCTATTACGAGCAGTACTTC. The genes are TRBV7-6 and TRBJ2-7; no definite D call. This CDR3 has 13 residues. V dropped 0 bases and J dropped 4 bases, with 7 bases sitting between them. The germline gives CDR1 SGHVS, CDR2 FNYEAQ.

CDR3 protein: CASSFLAEGYNEQFF. The CDR3 bases are TGTGCCAGCAGCTTTCTAGCGGAGGGCTACAATGAGCAGTTCTTC. This sequence joins TRBV7-9 and TRBJ2-1; 7 bases line up with TRBD2. The V gene's germline CDR1 is SEHNR and CDR2 FQNEAQ (reference sequence). This CDR3 spans 15 amino acids. J lost 3 bases, V lost 3 bases, and 5 bases had no gene match.

This chain connects TRBV2 to TRBJ2-1; unclear D gene. This CDR3 contains 14 residues. V was trimmed by 6 bases and J by 3 bases, leaving 12 bases between them. Germline V CDR1 and CDR2: SNHLY, FYNNEI. CDR3 sequence: CASRSGSYYNEQFF. The CDR3, as DNA: TGTGCCAGCAGGTCCGGGTCCTACTACAATGAGCAGTTCTTC.

The gene calls are TRBV19 and TRBJ2-3, with 14 bases lining up with TRBD2. Losses at the gene ends were 3 bases for V and 1 base for J; bases not matched to a gene: 9. Per germline, CDR1 LNHDA and CDR2 SQIVND (reference sequence). The CDR3 has 19 amino acids. This CDR3 reads CASSILGLAGGIGTDTQYF. For the CDR3, the DNA is TGTGCCAGTAGTATCCTAGGACTAGCGGGAGGTATCGGCACAGATACGCAGTATTTT. Together with reference TRBV19 and TRBJ2-3, the CDR3 gives the full variable domain: DGGITQSPKYLFRKEGQNVTLSCEQNLNHDAMYWYRQDPGQGLRLIYYSQIVNDFQKGDIAEGYSVSREKKESFPLTVTSAQKNPTAFYLCASSILGLAGGIGTDTQYFGPGTRLTVL.

J is TRBJ1-5 and V is TRBV6-1; 10 nucleotides line up with TRBD1. The J segment lost 1 base and the V segment lost 4 bases, leaving 4 bases of the junction unmatched. The CDR3 contains 16 residues. Germline values: CDR1 MNHNS, CDR2 SASEGT. CDR3 sequence: CASSGVGQGSNQPQHF. As DNA, the CDR3 is TGTGCCAGCAGTGGAGTGGGACAGGGGAGCAATCAGCCCCAGCATTTT.

The chain couples TRBV18 to TRBJ2-3; D gene unclear. Trimming stripped 5 bases from V and 1 base from J, with 10 bases between. Germline CDR1 and CDR2: KGHSH and LQKENI. There are 14 residues in the CDR3. The CDR3 region has the DNA TGTGCCAGCTCATTATCGGACGGCACAGATACGCAGTATTTT. Protein: CASSLSDGTDTQYF.

This chain links TRBV4-3 with TRBJ2-3; TRBD2 aligns across 10 bases. The CDR3 has 16 amino acids. The ends lost 2 bases at V and 5 bases at J; junction bases unmatched: 7. Germline V lookup: CDR1 LGHNA, CDR2 YSLEER. CDR3 in amino acids: CASSQLAGVEGDTQYF. The CDR3 DNA sequence: TGCGCCAGCAGCCAACTAGCGGGAGTCGAAGGAGATACGCAGTATTTT.

The chain has TRBV7-9 and TRBJ2-7; the D gene is possibly TRBD2 (5 bases). The CDR3 totals 13 residues. Trimming took off 5 bases at V and 7 bases at J, with 15 bases between the two ends. From germline, CDR1 is SEHNR and CDR2 FQNEAQ (reference sequence). The CDR3 region is CASSPRTSGEQYF. In DNA form, the CDR3 reads TGTGCCAGCAGCCCGCGGACCTCGGGGGAGCAGTACTTC.

This clone came up once. The CDR3 protein is CASSLPLTGGGYEQYF. As DNA, the CDR3 is TGTGCCAGCAGCCTCCCTTTGACAGGGGGGGGGTACGAGCAGTACTTC. The chain carries TRBV7-9 and TRBJ2-7, with TRBD1 matching over 9 bases. V lost 5 bases and J lost 4; bases outside the gene matches: 12. The CDR3 sequence is 16 residues long. CDR1 is SEHNR and CDR2 is FQNEAQ in the germline V gene (reference sequence).

The chain links TRBV27 to TRBJ2-7; TRBD1 aligns across 7 bases. Looked up from germline, CDR1 is MNHEY and CDR2 is SMNVEV (reference sequence). The trim removed 6 bases at V and 5 bases at J, leaving 10 bases unmatched. CDR3 length: 14 amino acids. CDR3 in DNA: TGTGCCAGCAGCCTGGCTGGGGACAGCGACGAGCAGTACTTC. This sequence encodes CASSLAGDSDEQYF.